This T cell receptor (beta chain) is drawn from a study of T cell responses to AZD1222 COVID-19 vaccine. Turning to the study itself: Timing groups of about 4 and about 12 weeks for second doses were pooled.

The count of this clone is one. Its matching antigen is unknown. Produced via immunoSEQ multiplex PCR; TCRdb's table is partial and in-frame only. The table records 55,000 to 75,000 clones, about 80% of them present only once. The study's findings and limits: The sample set comprised mostly white British donors with more females, and clonal diversity was possibly underestimated.

This CDR3 region has 16 residues. Germline V gene sequence: CDR1 SGDLS, CDR2 YYNGEE. Trimming cost V 2 bases and J 10 bases, with 22 bases left between them. The sequence was obtained from an adult in good health. Source: peripheral blood, taken on day 0 of AZD1222 vaccination. This rearrangement joins TRBV9 to TRBJ2-1, with D possibly matching TRBD2 (6 bases). CDR3 in amino acids: CASSVLGGLDPMEQFF. CDR3 nucleotide sequence: TGTGCCAGCAGCGTCCTGGGAGGACTGGACCCTATGGAGCAGTTCTTC.